The 18 T cell receptor beta chains reported below all come from one sample, sequenced in a study of blood T cells in healthy people across ages (dated by TCRdb to the mid-2010s). Library construction relied on 5' RACE. Reads for this sample came from an Illumina HiSeq 2500. A second PCR of about 7 to 12 cycles was run with a J-beta primer mix and a sample-barcoded 5' primer. TCRdb reran the public reads through fastp at Q25 and MiXCR, keeping productive beta chains. Entries that share a CDR3 protein sequence are merged under the most common genes and DNA. For this sample the table gives hundreds of thousands of distinct CDR3 sequences, of which just over 55% were detected only once. Roughly 24% of the sample belongs to the ten largest clones. Sequenced input: blood. Every receptor here comes from a man in his forties or fifties in good health.

In its sample, this clonotype was seen a few times. V and J are TRBV10-3 and TRBJ2-7; TRBD1 is a possible D gene (6 bases). The J call may be in error: the DNA end matches TRBJ2-5 better. Looked up from germline, CDR1 is ENHRY and CDR2 is SYGVKD. This CDR3 is 16 amino acids long. CDR3 coding DNA: TGTGCCATCAGTGGACAGGAGACTACTTCAAGGGAGACCCAGTACTTC. This translates into CAISGQETTSRETQYF.

In this sample, this clonotype turned up a few times. The chain recombines TRBV6-2 or TRBV6-3 with TRBJ2-7, with 7 bases identical to TRBD1. Germline V CDR1 and CDR2: MNHEY, SVGEGT. The CDR3 totals 17 residues. V trimming: 4 bases; J trimming: 2 bases; junction bases outside the gene matches: 14. DNA for the CDR3: TGTGCCAGCAGTTCTCGCCGCCGGGACAGTTCCACCTACGAGCAGTACTTC. It specifies CASSSRRRDSSTYEQYF.

The CDR3 region is CASSHTSGGADEQFF. The DNA for the CDR3 is TGCGCCAGCAGCCACACTAGCGGGGGGGCCGATGAGCAGTTCTTC. The chain recombines TRBV5-1 with TRBJ2-1; 13 bases are a match to TRBD2. Unmatched junction bases numbered 6, after V lost 4 bases and J lost 8 bases. This CDR3 is 15 amino acids long. Germline CDR1 is SGHRS and CDR2 is YFSETQ.

Notes on this clonotype: This sequence may be a read error, since a much larger clone differs from it by one base. The genes are TRBV6-6 and TRBJ2-1, with D perhaps TRBD2 (5 bases). The CDR3 consists of 15 residues. The ends were cut back, 2 bases at V and 4 bases at J, with 12 bases in the middle. The germline V gene has CDR1 MNHNY and CDR2 SVGAGI (reference sequence). This CDR3 is CASSYNSEDYNEQFF. CDR3 in DNA: TGTGCCAGCAGTTACAATAGCGAGGATTACAATGAGCAGTTCTTC.

This chain uses TRBV29-1 with TRBJ1-2; D is perhaps TRBD1 (6 bases). Trimming cost V 5 bases and J 8 bases, with 15 bases left between them. Per germline, CDR1 SQVTM and CDR2 ANQGSEA. The CDR3 spans 12 residues. The CDR3 sequence is CSVNQQGRGYTF. DNA for the CDR3: TGCAGCGTTAACCAACAGGGCCGGGGCTACACCTTC.

The V gene is TRBV5-1, the J gene TRBJ2-3; 10 bases fit TRBD2. J was trimmed by 1 base and V by 7 bases; bases with no gene match: 9. The CDR3 is 16 amino acids. CDR1 is SGHRS, CDR2 YFSETQ, per germline. As DNA, the CDR3 is TGCGCCAGCCTACCCGGGACTAGCGCCCGCACAGATACGCAGTATTTT. This translates into CASLPGTSARTDTQYF.

This clonotype was observed a single time. This sequence joins TRBV12-3 or TRBV12-4 and TRBJ1-1; D remains ambiguous. The CDR3 contains 15 residues. V was shortened by 6 bases and J by 0 bases, with 14 bases between the two germline ends. Written as DNA, the CDR3 is TGTGCCAGCAGAAACGCACAGCTCCTGAACACTGAAGCTTTCTTT. This encodes CASRNAQLLNTEAFF.

This rearrangement joins TRBV24-1 to TRBJ2-7, with 12 bases fitting TRBD2. V lost 3 bases, J lost 5 bases, and 7 bases stayed unmatched. Germline CDR1 and CDR2: KGHDR and SFDVKD. The CDR3 totals 16 residues. In DNA, the CDR3 is TGTGCCACCAGTGATGTGACTAGCGGGAGCCAGAACGAGCAGTACTTC. Amino acids: CATSDVTSGSQNEQYF.

The chain recombines TRBV20-1 with TRBJ2-5; 8 nucleotides agree with TRBD2. Germline lookup yields CDR1 DFQATT and CDR2 SNEGSKA (reference sequence). The CDR3 sequence is 15 residues long. Unmatched junction bases numbered 7, after V lost 3 bases and J lost 1 base. DNA of the CDR3: TGCAGTGCTAGTTCGGGGGGGGCGATCCAAGAGACCCAGTACTTC. Its translation: CSASSGGAIQETQYF.

This chain connects TRBV29-1 to TRBJ2-6, with 9 bases aligning to TRBD1. The CDR3 contains 17 residues. The junction had 5 bases not matched to a gene; V was cut back by 0 bases and J by 2 bases. Germline V gene sequence: CDR1 SQVTM, CDR2 ANQGSEA. The CDR3 loop is CSVEEQGAITGANVLTF. The CDR3 DNA sequence: TGCAGCGTTGAAGAACAGGGGGCAATTACTGGGGCCAACGTCCTGACTTTC. Together with reference TRBV29-1 and TRBJ2-6, the CDR3 gives the full variable domain: SAVISQKPSRDICQRGTSLTIQCQVDSQVTMMFWYRQQPGQSLTLIATANQGSEATYESGFVIDKFPISRPNLTFSTLTVSNMSPEDSSIYLCSVEEQGAITGANVLTFGAGSRLTVL.

This clonotype was seen a handful of times. The V gene is TRBV3-1, the J gene TRBJ2-2, with D perhaps matching TRBD2 (5 bases). V lost 1 base and J 5 bases, leaving 8 bases between the germline ends. Germline assignment: CDR1 LGHDT and CDR2 YNNKEL (reference sequence). The CDR3 has 14 residues. The CDR3 sequence: CASSQARGTGELFF. In DNA form, the CDR3 reads TGTGCCAGCAGCCAAGCCCGAGGGACCGGGGAGCTGTTTTTT. Combining the CDR3 with reference TRBV3-1 and TRBJ2-2 gives the whole variable domain DTAVSQTPKYLVTQMGNDKSIKCEQNLGHDTMYWYKQDSKKFLKIMFSYNNKELIINETVPNRFSPKSPDKAHLNLHINSLELGDSAVYFCASSQARGTGELFFGEGSRLTVL.

The chain couples TRBV6-1 to TRBJ2-4; TRBD1 matches 9 bases. CDR3 length: 19 amino acids. Looked up from germline, CDR1 is MNHNS and CDR2 is SASEGT. The V gene end was trimmed by 5 bases and the J gene end by 2 bases; junction bases not matched to a gene: 16. CDR3 DNA: TGTGCCAGCAGTCGGCCTTCTATACAGGGGGCTAAGACCAAAAACATTCAGTACTTC. As protein: CASSRPSIQGAKTKNIQYF.

This clonotype has more than one count but fewer than ten. The chain has TRBV15 and TRBJ2-5, with D unclear. Deletions cut 3 bases from V and 1 base from J, with 9 bases between. Per the germline V gene, CDR1 is LNHNV and CDR2 is YYDKDF (reference sequence). The CDR3 sequence is 14 residues long. CDR3 bases: TGTGCCACCAGCAGGATCGGTGTCCAAGAGACCCAGTACTTC. Amino acids: CATSRIGVQETQYF.

The V gene is TRBV7-2, the J gene TRBJ1-2, with no clear D. This CDR3 has 14 amino acids. V dropped 5 bases and J dropped 1 base, with 11 bases sitting between them. Per germline, CDR1 SGHTA and CDR2 FQGNSA. The CDR3 DNA reads TGTGCCAGCAGCCCCGGACGGGTTAACTATGGCTACACCTTC. The encoded protein is CASSPGRVNYGYTF.

This chain uses TRBV6-1 with TRBJ1-2; D unresolved. CDR1 MNHNS and CDR2 SASEGT come from the germline V gene. Trimming cost V 3 bases and J 3 bases, with 11 bases left between them. The CDR3 is 14 residues long. CDR3 residues: CASSDRPFDYGYTF. The DNA for the CDR3 is TGTGCCAGCAGTGACAGGCCGTTTGACTATGGCTACACCTTC.

V is TRBV7-9 and J is TRBJ1-4, with D uncertain. Germline CDR1 is SEHNR and CDR2 is FQNEAQ (reference sequence). This CDR3 has 15 amino acids. Trimming removed 3 bases from V and 4 bases from J, with 12 bases in between. CDR3 nucleotides: TGTGCCAGCAGCTTCGGGGAACGGGTTAATGAAAAACTGTTTTTT. It encodes CASSFGERVNEKLFF.

V usage is TRBV3-1 and J usage is TRBJ1-2; 9 positions agree with TRBD1. With V trimmed by 3 bases and J by 6 bases, 5 bases remained unmatched. CDR3 length equals 14 residues. CDR1 LGHDT and CDR2 YNNKEL come from the germline V gene (reference sequence). The CDR3 DNA follows: TGTGCCAGCAGCCAGGGACAGGGAAGGAATGGCTACACCTTC. Its translation: CASSQGQGRNGYTF.

This chain uses TRBV7-2 with TRBJ2-3; a possible D gene is TRBD1 (5 bases). CDR3 length: 18 residues. CDR1 SGHTA and CDR2 FQGNSA come from the germline V gene. Trimming shortened V by 2 bases and J by 3 bases, and 21 bases separated the two germline ends. CDR3 in amino acids: CASSLSGSGILVTDTQYF. The CDR3 nucleotides are TGTGCCAGCAGCTTATCCGGCTCAGGGATTTTGGTAACAGATACGCAGTATTTT.